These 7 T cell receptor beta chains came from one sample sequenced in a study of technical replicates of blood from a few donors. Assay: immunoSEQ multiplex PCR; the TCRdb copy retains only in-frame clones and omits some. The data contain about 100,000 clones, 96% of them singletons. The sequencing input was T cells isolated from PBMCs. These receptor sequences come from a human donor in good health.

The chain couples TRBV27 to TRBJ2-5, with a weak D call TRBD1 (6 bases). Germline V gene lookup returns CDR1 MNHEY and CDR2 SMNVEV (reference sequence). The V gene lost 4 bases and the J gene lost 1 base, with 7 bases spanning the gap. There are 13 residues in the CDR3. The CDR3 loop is CASSWGPQETQYF. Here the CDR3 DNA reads TGTGCCAGCAGTTGGGGGCCCCAAGAGACCCAGTACTTC.

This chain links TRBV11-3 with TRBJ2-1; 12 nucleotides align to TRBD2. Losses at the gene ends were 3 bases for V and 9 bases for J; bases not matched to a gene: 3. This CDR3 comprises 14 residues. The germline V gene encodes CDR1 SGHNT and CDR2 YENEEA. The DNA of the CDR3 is TGTGCCAGCAGCTTCGGACTAGCGGGATCTGAGCAGTTCTTC. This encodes CASSFGLAGSEQFF. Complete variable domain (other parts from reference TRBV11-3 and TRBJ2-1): EAGVVQSPRYKIIEKKQPVAFWCNPISGHNTLYWYLQNLGQGPELLIRYENEEAVDDSQLPKDRFSAERLKGVDSTLKIQPAELGDSAVYLCASSFGLAGSEQFFGPGTRLTVL.

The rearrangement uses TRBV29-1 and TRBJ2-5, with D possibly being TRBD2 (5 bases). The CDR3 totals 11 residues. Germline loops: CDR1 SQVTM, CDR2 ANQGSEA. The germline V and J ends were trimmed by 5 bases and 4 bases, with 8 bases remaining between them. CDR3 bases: TGCAGCGTTTTTGAGGGAGAGACCCAGTACTTC. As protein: CSVFEGETQYF.

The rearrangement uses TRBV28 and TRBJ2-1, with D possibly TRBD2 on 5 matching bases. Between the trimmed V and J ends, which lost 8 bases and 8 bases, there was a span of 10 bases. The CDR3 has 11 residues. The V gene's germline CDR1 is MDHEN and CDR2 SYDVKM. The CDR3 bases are TGTGCCAGCGTTTACGGGGATGAGCAGTTCTTC. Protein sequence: CASVYGDEQFF.

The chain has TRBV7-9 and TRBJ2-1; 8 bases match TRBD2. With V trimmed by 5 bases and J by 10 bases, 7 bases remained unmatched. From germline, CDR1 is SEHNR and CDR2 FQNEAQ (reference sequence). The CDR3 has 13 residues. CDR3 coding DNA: TGTGCCAGCAGCCGGGGACTAGACTTAGAGCAGTTCTTC. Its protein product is CASSRGLDLEQFF.

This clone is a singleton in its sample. DNA of the CDR3: TGTGCCAGCAGTAAGACAGGGGCCTACAATGAGCAGTTCTTC. Translation: CASSKTGAYNEQFF. This chain links TRBV6-4 with TRBJ2-1, with TRBD1 identical over 8 bases. V was pared by 5 bases and J by 2 bases, with 2 bases of the junction left unmatched. Looked up from germline, CDR1 is MRHNA and CDR2 is SNTAGT. The CDR3 spans 14 residues.

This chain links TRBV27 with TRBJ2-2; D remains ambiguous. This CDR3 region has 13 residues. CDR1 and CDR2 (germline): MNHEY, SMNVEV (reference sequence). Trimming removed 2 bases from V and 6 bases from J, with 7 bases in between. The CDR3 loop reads CASSLTVAGELFF. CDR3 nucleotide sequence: TGTGCCAGCAGTTTAACCGTAGCCGGGGAGCTGTTTTTT.